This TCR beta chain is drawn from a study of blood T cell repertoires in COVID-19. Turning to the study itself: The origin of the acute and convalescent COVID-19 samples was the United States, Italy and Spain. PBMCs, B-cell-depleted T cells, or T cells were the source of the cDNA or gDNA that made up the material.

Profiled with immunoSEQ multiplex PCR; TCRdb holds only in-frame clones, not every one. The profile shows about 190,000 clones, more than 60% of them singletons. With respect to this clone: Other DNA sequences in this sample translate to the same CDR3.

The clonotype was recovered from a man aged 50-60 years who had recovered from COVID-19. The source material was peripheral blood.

Written as DNA, the CDR3 is TGTGCCAGCAGTGTACAGGGATACAATGAGCAGTTCTTC. It is translated as CASSVQGYNEQFF. The chain couples TRBV2 to TRBJ2-1; tentative D call: TRBD1 (6 bases). The CDR3 length is 13 residues. Trimming left V 4 bases short and J 4 bases short, with 8 bases between. Germline V gene sequence: CDR1 SNHLY, CDR2 FYNNEI. Supplemented by reference TRBV2 and TRBJ2-1, the full variable domain reads EPEVTQTPSHQVTQMGQEVILRCVPISNHLYFYWYRQILGQKVEFLVSFYNNEISEKSEIFDDQFSVERPDGSNFTLKIRSTKLEDSAMYFCASSVQGYNEQFFGPGTRLTVL.